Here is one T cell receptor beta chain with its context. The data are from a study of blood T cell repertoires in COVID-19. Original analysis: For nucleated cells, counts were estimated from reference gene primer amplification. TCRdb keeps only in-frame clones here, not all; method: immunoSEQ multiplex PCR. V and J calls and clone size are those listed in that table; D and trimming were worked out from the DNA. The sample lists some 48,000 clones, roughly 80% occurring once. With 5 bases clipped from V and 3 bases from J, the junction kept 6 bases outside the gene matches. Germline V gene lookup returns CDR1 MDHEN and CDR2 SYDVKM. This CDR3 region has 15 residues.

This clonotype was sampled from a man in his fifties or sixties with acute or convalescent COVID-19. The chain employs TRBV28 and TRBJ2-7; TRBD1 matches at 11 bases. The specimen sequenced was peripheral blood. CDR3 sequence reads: CASSPWDRGDYEQYF. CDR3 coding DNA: TGTGCCAGCAGTCCCTGGGACAGGGGGGACTACGAGCAGTACTTC. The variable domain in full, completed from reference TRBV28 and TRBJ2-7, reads DVKVTQSSRYLVKRTGEKVFLECVQDMDHENMFWYRQDPGLGLRLIYFSYDVKMKEKGDIPEGYSVSREKKERFSLILESASTNQTSMYLCASSPWDRGDYEQYFGPGTRLTVT.